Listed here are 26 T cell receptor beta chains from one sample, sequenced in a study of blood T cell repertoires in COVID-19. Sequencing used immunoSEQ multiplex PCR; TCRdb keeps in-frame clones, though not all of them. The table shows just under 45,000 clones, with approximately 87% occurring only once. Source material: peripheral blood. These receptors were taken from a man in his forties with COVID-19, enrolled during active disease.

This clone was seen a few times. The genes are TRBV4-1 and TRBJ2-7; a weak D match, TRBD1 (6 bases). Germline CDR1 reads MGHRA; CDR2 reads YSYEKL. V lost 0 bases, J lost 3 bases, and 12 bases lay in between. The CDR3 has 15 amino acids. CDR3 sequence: CASSQEPQGLYEQYF. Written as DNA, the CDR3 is TGCGCCAGCAGCCAAGAGCCGCAGGGGCTCTACGAGCAGTACTTC.

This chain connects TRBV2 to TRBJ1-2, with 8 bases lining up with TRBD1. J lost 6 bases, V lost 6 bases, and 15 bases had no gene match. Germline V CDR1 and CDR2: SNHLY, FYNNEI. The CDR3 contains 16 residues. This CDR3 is CASRTGVTAVPDGYTF. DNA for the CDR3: TGTGCCAGCAGGACAGGGGTTACAGCTGTTCCGGATGGCTACACCTTC.

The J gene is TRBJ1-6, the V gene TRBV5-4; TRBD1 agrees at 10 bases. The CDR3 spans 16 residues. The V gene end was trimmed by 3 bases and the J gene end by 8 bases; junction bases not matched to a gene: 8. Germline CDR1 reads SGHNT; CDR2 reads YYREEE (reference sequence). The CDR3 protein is CASSSNAGQGYSPLHF. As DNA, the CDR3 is TGTGCCAGCAGCTCGAACGCGGGACAGGGGTATTCACCCCTCCACTTT.

This CDR3 reads CASSPASRSGYTF. In DNA form, the CDR3 reads TGTGCCAGCAGTCCGGCCTCACGGAGTGGCTACACCTTC. V is TRBV27 and J is TRBJ1-2, with D unresolved. Germline V gives CDR1 MNHEY, CDR2 SMNVEV (reference sequence). This CDR3 has 13 residues. Trimming stripped 5 bases from V and 7 bases from J, with 14 bases between.

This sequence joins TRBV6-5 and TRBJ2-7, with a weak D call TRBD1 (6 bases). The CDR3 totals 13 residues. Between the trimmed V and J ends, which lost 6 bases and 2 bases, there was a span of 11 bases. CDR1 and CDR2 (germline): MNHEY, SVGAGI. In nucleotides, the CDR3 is TGTGCCAGCAGCCCGGGACAAACCTACGAGCAGTACTTC. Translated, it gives CASSPGQTYEQYF.

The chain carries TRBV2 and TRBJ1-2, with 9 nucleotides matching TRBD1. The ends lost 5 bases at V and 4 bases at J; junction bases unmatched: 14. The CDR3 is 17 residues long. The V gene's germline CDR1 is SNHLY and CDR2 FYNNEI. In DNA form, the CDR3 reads TGTGCCAGCAGTCCGGGACAGGGAAGACCTGGGGGCTATGGCTACACCTTC. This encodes CASSPGQGRPGGYGYTF.

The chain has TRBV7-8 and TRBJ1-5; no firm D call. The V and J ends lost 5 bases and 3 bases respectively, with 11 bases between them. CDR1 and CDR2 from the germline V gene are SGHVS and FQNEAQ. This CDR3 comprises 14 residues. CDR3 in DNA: TGTGCCAGCAGCCCCTCCAGATCCAATCAGCCCCAGCATTTT. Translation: CASSPSRSNQPQHF.

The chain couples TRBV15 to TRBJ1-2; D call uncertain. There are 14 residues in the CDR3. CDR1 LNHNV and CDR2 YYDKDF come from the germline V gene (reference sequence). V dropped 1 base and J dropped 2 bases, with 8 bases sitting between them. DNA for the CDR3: TGTGCCACCAGCAGAGGGGAGTCCAACTATGGCTACACCTTC. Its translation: CATSRGESNYGYTF.

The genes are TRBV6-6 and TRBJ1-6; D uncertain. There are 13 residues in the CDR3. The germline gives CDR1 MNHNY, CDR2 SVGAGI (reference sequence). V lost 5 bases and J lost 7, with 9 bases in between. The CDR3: CASSPAGNSPLHF. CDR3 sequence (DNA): TGTGCCAGCAGTCCCGCGGGGAATTCACCCCTCCACTTT.

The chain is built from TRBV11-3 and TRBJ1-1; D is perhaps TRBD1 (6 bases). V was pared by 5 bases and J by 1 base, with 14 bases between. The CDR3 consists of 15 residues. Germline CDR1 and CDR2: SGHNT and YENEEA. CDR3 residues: CASSRTDGANTEAFF. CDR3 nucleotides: TGTGCCAGCAGCCGGACAGACGGAGCGAACACTGAAGCTTTCTTT.

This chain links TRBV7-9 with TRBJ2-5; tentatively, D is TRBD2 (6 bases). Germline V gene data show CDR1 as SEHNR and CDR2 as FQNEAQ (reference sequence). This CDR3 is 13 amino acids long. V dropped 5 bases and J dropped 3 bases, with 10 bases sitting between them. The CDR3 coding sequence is TGTGCCAGCAGCCTTAGCGGCAAAGAGACCCAGTACTTC. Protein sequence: CASSLSGKETQYF.

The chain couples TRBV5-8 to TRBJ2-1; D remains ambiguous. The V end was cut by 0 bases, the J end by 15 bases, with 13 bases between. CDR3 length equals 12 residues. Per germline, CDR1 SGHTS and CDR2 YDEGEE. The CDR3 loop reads CASSLVPGTVFF. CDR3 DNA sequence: TGTGCCAGCAGCTTGGTTCCGGGTACGGTGTTCTTC.

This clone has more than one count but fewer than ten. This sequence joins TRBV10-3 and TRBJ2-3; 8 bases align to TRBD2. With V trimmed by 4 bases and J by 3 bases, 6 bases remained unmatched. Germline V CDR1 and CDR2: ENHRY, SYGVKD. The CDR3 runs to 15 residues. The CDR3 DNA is TGTGCCATCAGTGGGGGGACTAGTCGTACAGATACGCAGTATTTT. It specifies CAISGGTSRTDTQYF.

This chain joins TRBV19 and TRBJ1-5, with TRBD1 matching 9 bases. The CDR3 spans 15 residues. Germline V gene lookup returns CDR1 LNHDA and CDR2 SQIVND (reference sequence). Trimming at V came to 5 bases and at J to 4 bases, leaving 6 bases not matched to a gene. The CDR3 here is CASSGRTGENQPQHF. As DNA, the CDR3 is TGTGCCAGTAGTGGGCGGACAGGGGAAAATCAGCCCCAGCATTTT.

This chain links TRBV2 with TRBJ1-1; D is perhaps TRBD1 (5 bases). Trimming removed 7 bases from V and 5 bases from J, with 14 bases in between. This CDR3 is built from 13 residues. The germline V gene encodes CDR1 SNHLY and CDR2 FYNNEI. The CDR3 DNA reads TGTGCCAGCATGGAGGGGCCGGGAACTGAAGCTTTCTTT. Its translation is CASMEGPGTEAFF. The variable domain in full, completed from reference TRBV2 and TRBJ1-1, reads EPEVTQTPSHQVTQMGQEVILRCVPISNHLYFYWYRQILGQKVEFLVSFYNNEISEKSEIFDDQFSVERPDGSNFTLKIRSTKLEDSAMYFCASMEGPGTEAFFGQGTRLTVV.

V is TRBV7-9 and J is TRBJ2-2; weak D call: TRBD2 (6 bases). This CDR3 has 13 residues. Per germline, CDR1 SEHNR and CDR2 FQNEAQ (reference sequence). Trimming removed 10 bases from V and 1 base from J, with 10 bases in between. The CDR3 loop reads CATGTVNTGELFF. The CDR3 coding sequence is TGTGCCACCGGGACTGTGAACACCGGGGAGCTGTTTTTT.

The CDR3 nucleotides read TGTGCCAGCGTTGAGTACAGTCCGAACACTGAAGCTTTCTTT. It is translated as CASVEYSPNTEAFF. The gene calls are TRBV6-5 and TRBJ1-1, with D unresolved. CDR1 and CDR2 from the germline V gene are MNHEY and SVGAGI. With 8 bases removed from V and 1 base from J, the gap between germline ends came to 14 bases. This CDR3 has 14 amino acids.

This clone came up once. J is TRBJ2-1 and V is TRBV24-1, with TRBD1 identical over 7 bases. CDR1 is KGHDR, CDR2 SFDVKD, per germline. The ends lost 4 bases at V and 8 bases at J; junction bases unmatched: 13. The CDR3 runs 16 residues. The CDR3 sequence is CATSDSDRDNRHEQFF. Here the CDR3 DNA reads TGTGCCACCAGTGACAGCGACAGGGACAACCGCCATGAGCAGTTCTTC.

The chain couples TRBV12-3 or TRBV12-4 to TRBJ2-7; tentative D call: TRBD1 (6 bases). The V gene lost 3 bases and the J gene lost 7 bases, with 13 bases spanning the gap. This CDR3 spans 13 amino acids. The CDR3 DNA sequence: TGTGCCAGCAGTTTTGGGGGCCCGTCAGAGCAGTACTTC. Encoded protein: CASSFGGPSEQYF.

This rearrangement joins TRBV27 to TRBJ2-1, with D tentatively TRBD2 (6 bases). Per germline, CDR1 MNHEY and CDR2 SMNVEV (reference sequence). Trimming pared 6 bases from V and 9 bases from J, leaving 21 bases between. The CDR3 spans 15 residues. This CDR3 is CASRNRLVGAIEQFF. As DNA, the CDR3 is TGTGCCAGCAGAAACCGACTAGTGGGAGCCATTGAGCAGTTCTTC.

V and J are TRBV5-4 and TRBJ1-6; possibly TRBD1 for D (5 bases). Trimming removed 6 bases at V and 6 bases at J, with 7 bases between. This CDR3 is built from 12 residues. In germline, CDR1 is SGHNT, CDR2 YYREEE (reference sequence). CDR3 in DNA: TGTGCCAGCACCCAGGGTAATTCACCCCTCCACTTT. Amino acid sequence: CASTQGNSPLHF.

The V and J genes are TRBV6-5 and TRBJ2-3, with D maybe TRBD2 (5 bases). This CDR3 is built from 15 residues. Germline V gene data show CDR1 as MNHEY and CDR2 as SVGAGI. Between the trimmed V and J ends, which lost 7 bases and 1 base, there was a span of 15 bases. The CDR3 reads CASTKPGRGTDTQYF. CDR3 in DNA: TGTGCCAGCACTAAGCCGGGAAGAGGCACAGATACGCAGTATTTT.

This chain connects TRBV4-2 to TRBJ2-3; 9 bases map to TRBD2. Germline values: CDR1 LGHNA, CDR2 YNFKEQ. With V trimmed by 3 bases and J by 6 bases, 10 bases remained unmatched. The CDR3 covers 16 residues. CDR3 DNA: TGTGCCAGCAGCCAGTTTGGTAGCGGGAGAGAGGATACGCAGTATTTT. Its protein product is CASSQFGSGREDTQYF.

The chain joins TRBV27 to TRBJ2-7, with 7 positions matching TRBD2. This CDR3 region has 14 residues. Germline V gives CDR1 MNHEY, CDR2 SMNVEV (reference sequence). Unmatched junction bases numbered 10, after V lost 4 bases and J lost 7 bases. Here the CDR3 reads CASSSREGRKEQYF. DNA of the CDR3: TGTGCCAGCAGTTCCAGGGAGGGTAGAAAGGAGCAGTACTTC.

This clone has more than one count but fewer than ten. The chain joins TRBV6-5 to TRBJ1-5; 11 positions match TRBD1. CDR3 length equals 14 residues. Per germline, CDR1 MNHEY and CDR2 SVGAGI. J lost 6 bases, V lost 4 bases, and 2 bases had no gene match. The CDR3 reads CASSWTGGLQPQHF. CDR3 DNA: TGTGCCAGCAGTTGGACAGGGGGCCTTCAGCCCCAGCATTTT.

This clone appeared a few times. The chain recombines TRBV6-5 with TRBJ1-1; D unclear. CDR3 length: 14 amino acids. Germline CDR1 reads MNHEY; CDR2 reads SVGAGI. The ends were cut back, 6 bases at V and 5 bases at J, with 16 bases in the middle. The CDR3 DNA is TGTGCCAGCAGGGACGGACTACGTTCGACTGAAGCTTTCTTT. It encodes CASRDGLRSTEAFF.